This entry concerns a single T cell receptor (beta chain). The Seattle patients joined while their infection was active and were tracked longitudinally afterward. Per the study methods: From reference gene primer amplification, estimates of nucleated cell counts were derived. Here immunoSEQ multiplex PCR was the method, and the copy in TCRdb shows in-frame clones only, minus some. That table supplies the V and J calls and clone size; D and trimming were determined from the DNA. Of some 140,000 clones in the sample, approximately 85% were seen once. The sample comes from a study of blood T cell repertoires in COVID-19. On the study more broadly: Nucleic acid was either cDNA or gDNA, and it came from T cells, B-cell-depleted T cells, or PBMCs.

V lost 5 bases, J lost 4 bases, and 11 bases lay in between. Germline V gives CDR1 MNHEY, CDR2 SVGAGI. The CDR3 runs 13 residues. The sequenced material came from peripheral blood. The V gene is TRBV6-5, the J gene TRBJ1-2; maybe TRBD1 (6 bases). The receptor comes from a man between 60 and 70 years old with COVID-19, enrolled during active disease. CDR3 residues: CASSTGLGYGYTF. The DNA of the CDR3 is TGTGCCAGCAGTACAGGGTTGGGCTATGGCTACACCTTC.